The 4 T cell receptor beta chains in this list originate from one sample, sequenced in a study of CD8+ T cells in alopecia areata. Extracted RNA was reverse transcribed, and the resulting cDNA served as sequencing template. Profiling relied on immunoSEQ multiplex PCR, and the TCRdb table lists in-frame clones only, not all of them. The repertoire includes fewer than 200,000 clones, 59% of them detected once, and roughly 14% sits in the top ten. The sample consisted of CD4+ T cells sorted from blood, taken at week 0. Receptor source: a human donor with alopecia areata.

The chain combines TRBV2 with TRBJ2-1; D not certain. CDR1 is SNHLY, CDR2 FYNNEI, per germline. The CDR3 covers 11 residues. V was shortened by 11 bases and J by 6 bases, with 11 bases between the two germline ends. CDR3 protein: CAGEAANEQFF. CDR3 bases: TGTGCCGGAGAGGCGGCCAATGAGCAGTTCTTC.

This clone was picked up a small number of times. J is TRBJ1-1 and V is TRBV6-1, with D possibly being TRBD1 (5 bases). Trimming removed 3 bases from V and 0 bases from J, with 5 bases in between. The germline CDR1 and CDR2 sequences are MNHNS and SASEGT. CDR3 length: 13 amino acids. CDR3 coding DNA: TGTGCCAGCAGTGACAGGGTGAACACTGAAGCTTTCTTT. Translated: CASSDRVNTEAFF.

CDR3 in DNA: TGCAGCGTAAGGCAGGGGCATGAGCAGTTCTTC. It codes for CSVRQGHEQFF. The genes are TRBV29-1 and TRBJ2-1; a possible D gene is TRBD1 (6 bases). The CDR3 has 11 residues. The V gene lost 6 bases and the J gene lost 8 bases, with 11 bases spanning the gap. CDR1 is SQVTM and CDR2 is ANQGSEA in the germline V gene.

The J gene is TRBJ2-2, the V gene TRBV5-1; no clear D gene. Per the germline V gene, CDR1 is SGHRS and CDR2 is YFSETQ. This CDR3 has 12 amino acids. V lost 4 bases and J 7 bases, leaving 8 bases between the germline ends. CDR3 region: CASSVQGGELFF. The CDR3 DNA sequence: TGCGCCAGCAGCGTCCAAGGCGGGGAGCTGTTTTTT.